This T cell receptor beta chain came from a study of T cell responses to AZD1222 COVID-19 vaccine. Data came from immunoSEQ multiplex PCR; TCRdb stores just in-frame clones and leaves some out. This repertoire shows about 97,000 clones, around nine tenths found once; its top ten account for about 2.5%. CDR1 LNHDA and CDR2 SQIVND come from the germline V gene (reference sequence). Trimming removed 4 bases from V and 7 bases from J, with 20 bases in between. There are 16 residues in the CDR3. This clonotype was sampled from an adult in good health. V and J are TRBV19 and TRBJ2-1; D uncertain. The sequenced sample was peripheral blood, obtained on day 0 of AZD1222 vaccination. The CDR3 spells CASSSPRPPVMNEQFF. The CDR3 DNA sequence: TGTGCCAGTAGTAGTCCCAGGCCCCCCGTCATGAATGAGCAGTTCTTC.